The 21 T cell receptor beta chains listed next were all sequenced from one sample in a study of human T cells and chemical hapten exposure. TCRdb recomputed calls from the RACE reads with MiXCR, one row per CDR3 protein. The sample lists hundreds of thousands of distinct CDR3 sequences, just under 6.5% seen once, with approximately 5.4% in the top ten. The time point denotes: patch test 2, 6 weeks after DPC sensitization. Treatment here: therapeutic diphenylcyclopropenone sensitization with weekly scalp DPC. The starting material was whole blood, obtained in connection with sensitization to the hapten diphenylcyclopropenone (DPC). These TCRs come from a woman younger than 30 with alopecia areata. Some clones in this sample may be carry-over from other donors' samples.

This clonotype has a count of ten or more. The V and J genes are TRBV6-2 or TRBV6-3 and TRBJ2-6; D is uncertain. The CDR3 totals 17 residues. The V gene's germline CDR1 is MNHEY and CDR2 SVGEGT. The V end lost 7 bases, the J end lost 4 bases, and 20 bases lay between the germline ends. The CDR3 sequence: CASTLFYPERGANVLTF. The CDR3 nucleotides are TGTGCCAGCACCCTGTTTTACCCAGAGCGAGGGGCCAACGTCCTGACTTTC.

Worth noting for this clonotype: Possible read error: a much larger clone is one base away. The chain employs TRBV27 and TRBJ1-4; the D gene is possibly TRBD1 (5 bases). The germline CDR1 and CDR2 sequences are MNHEY and SMNVEV (reference sequence). V lost 1 base and J lost 11, with 17 bases in between. CDR3 size: 15 residues. In DNA form, the CDR3 reads TGTGCCAGCAGTTTATATATGGGGCTCTGGGATAAACTGTTTTTT. Translated, it gives CASSLYMGLWDKLFF.

The gene calls are TRBV5-1 and TRBJ2-1; D is uncertain. The germline V gene encodes CDR1 SGHRS and CDR2 YFSETQ. V shed 4 bases and J shed 5 bases, with 10 bases lying between them. This CDR3 is built from 13 residues. This CDR3 is CASSTSLNNEQFF. CDR3 DNA: TGCGCCAGCAGCACCTCCTTAAACAATGAGCAGTTCTTC.

This clonotype occurred a few times. This rearrangement joins TRBV5-1 to TRBJ2-7; D remains ambiguous. CDR3 size: 15 residues. V gave up 0 bases and J gave up 3 bases, with 13 bases separating them. The germline V gene has CDR1 SGHRS and CDR2 YFSETQ. Here the CDR3 reads CASSLAGPLYYEQYF. As DNA, the CDR3 is TGCGCCAGCAGCTTGGCCGGGCCCCTCTACTACGAGCAGTACTTC.

This clonotype has at least ten counts. The rearrangement links TRBV12-3 or TRBV12-4 to TRBJ2-3; the D gene could be TRBD1 or TRBD2 (5 bases each). V lost 3 bases, J lost 3 bases, and 13 bases lay in between. CDR3 length equals 15 residues. CDR3 region: CASSFVLGVTDTQYF. In DNA form, the CDR3 reads TGTGCCAGCAGTTTTGTATTGGGGGTTACAGATACGCAGTATTTT.

The table lists this clonotype with many counts. The rearrangement links TRBV14 to TRBJ1-2; D is unresolved. Germline assignment: CDR1 SGHDN and CDR2 FVKESK. Trimming took off 0 bases at V and 4 bases at J, with 6 bases between the two ends. This CDR3 has 13 amino acids. The CDR3 region has the DNA TGTGCCAGCAGCCAAGATAACGGCTATGGCTACACCTTC. It encodes CASSQDNGYGYTF.

V is TRBV28 and J is TRBJ2-2; D remains ambiguous. Trimming pared 10 bases from V and 2 bases from J, leaving 14 bases between. Per germline, CDR1 MDHEN and CDR2 SYDVKM. The CDR3 loop spans 14 amino acids. CDR3 protein: CAITATDNTGELFF. The CDR3 region has the DNA TGTGCCATTACCGCTACGGATAACACCGGGGAGCTGTTTTTT.

The V gene is TRBV12-3 or TRBV12-4, the J gene TRBJ1-5, with 7 bases fitting TRBD1. The ends lost 1 base at V and 6 bases at J; junction bases unmatched: 6. This CDR3 has 15 residues. This CDR3 reads CASSLDRGPTQPQHF. DNA of the CDR3: TGTGCCAGCAGTTTAGACAGGGGTCCCACTCAGCCCCAGCATTTT.

This clonotype was observed at least ten times. The chain joins TRBV7-9 to TRBJ1-2; D is undetermined. CDR1 is SEHNR and CDR2 is FQNEAQ in the germline V gene (reference sequence). Trimming stripped 5 bases from V and 1 base from J, with 14 bases between. The CDR3 extends over 15 amino acids. The CDR3, as DNA: TGTGCCAGCAGCCCCACCCAGACGGATAACTATGGCTACACCTTC. It is translated as CASSPTQTDNYGYTF.

The chain links TRBV6-2 or TRBV6-3 to TRBJ2-1; 12 bases match TRBD2. The junction had 2 bases not matched to a gene; V was cut back by 6 bases and J by 5 bases. In germline, CDR1 is MNHEY, CDR2 SVGEGT. This CDR3 spans 14 amino acids. The chain's CDR3 is CASRTSGGNNEQFF. In DNA form, the CDR3 reads TGTGCCAGCAGGACTAGCGGGGGCAACAATGAGCAGTTCTTC.

In this sample, this clonotype turned up a few times. The CDR3 region has the DNA TGTGCCAGCGGTAGCTCTAGCGTCGATACGCAGTATTTT. Protein product: CASGSSSVDTQYF. The chain carries TRBV12-3 or TRBV12-4 and TRBJ2-3, with D possibly TRBD2 on 6 matching bases. The V and J ends lost 8 bases and 6 bases respectively, with 15 bases between them. There are 13 residues in the CDR3.

In this sample, this clonotype turned up a few times. This chain links TRBV28 with TRBJ1-4; D remains ambiguous. Germline V gene lookup returns CDR1 MDHEN and CDR2 SYDVKM. Trimming removed 6 bases at V and 3 bases at J, with 11 bases between. The CDR3 is 14 amino acids. The CDR3 region is CASRLPASNEKLFF. The CDR3 DNA reads TGTGCCAGCAGACTCCCCGCATCTAATGAAAAACTGTTTTTT. Complete variable domain (other parts from reference TRBV28 and TRBJ1-4): DVKVTQSSRYLVKRTGEKVFLECVQDMDHENMFWYRQDPGLGLRLIYFSYDVKMKEKGDIPEGYSVSREKKERFSLILESASTNQTSMYLCASRLPASNEKLFFGSGTQLSVL.

Only a few counts were recorded for this clonotype. This chain connects TRBV9 to TRBJ1-1; D gene unclear. Looked up from germline, CDR1 is SGDLS and CDR2 is YYNGEE. The V end lost 3 bases, the J end lost 4 bases, and 13 bases lay between the germline ends. The CDR3 contains 14 residues. CDR3 DNA: TGTGCCAGCAGCGAATGGGAATCCGGCACTGAAGCTTTCTTT. Encoded protein: CASSEWESGTEAFF.

The V and J genes are TRBV6-5 and TRBJ2-5, with TRBD2 matching over 8 bases. This CDR3 comprises 17 residues. Germline CDR1 is MNHEY and CDR2 is SVGAGI. Unmatched junction bases numbered 8, after V lost 0 bases and J lost 2 bases. CDR3 loop: CASSYSFLAGGQETQYF. CDR3 nucleotide sequence: TGTGCCAGCAGTTACTCGTTTCTTGCGGGGGGACAAGAGACCCAGTACTTC.

This clonotype has just a few counts. The V and J genes are TRBV12-3 or TRBV12-4 and TRBJ2-7, with TRBD1 matching over 11 bases. V gave up 6 bases and J gave up 6 bases; unmatched junction bases: 16. This CDR3 comprises 17 residues. CDR3 loop: CASSQIPGTGGKIEQYF. CDR3 sequence (DNA): TGTGCCAGCAGCCAAATTCCCGGGACAGGGGGGAAGATCGAGCAGTACTTC.

This clonotype was found a few times. V usage is TRBV28 and J usage is TRBJ2-6; 7 bases match TRBD1. The CDR3 is 18 amino acids. The trim removed 6 bases at V and 0 bases at J, leaving 11 bases unmatched. The germline V gene encodes CDR1 MDHEN and CDR2 SYDVKM. The CDR3 reads CASSPTGTAPSGANVLTF. The CDR3 DNA sequence: TGTGCCAGCAGCCCCACCGGGACAGCACCCTCTGGGGCCAACGTCCTGACTTTC.

This clonotype came up a few times. The genes are TRBV4-1 and TRBJ2-1, with TRBD1 identical over 7 bases. V lost 2 bases, J lost 4 bases, and 8 bases stayed unmatched. From germline, CDR1 is MGHRA and CDR2 YSYEKL. The CDR3 has 16 amino acids. CDR3 DNA: TGCGCCAGCAGCCAACCCCGGGACAGAGCTTACAATGAGCAGTTCTTC. Translating it yields CASSQPRDRAYNEQFF.

This clonotype was detected ten times or more. The rearrangement joins TRBV20-1 to TRBJ1-1; 8 bases fit TRBD1. This CDR3 has 14 amino acids. The V gene end was trimmed by 4 bases and the J gene end by 4 bases; junction bases not matched to a gene: 8. The germline gives CDR1 DFQATT, CDR2 SNEGSKA (reference sequence). In DNA form, the CDR3 reads TGCAGTGCTACAGGGGGCTACGGTGGCACTGAAGCTTTCTTT. This encodes CSATGGYGGTEAFF.

The gene calls are TRBV24-1 and TRBJ1-4; 10 nucleotides agree with TRBD1. Germline assignment: CDR1 KGHDR and CDR2 SFDVKD. The CDR3 runs 20 residues. The V gene end was trimmed by 7 bases and the J gene end by 7 bases; junction bases not matched to a gene: 23. CDR3 DNA sequence: TGTGCCACCAGAAGTCCATTCCCGGGACAGGGGATACAGAGGACTGAAAAACTGTTTTTT. It encodes CATRSPFPGQGIQRTEKLFF.

This clonotype was seen repeatedly, ten times or more. The V and J genes are TRBV3-1 and TRBJ2-1; 8 nucleotides align to TRBD2. The CDR3 covers 15 residues. J lost 0 bases, V lost 5 bases, and 3 bases had no gene match. Germline CDR1 reads LGHDT; CDR2 reads YNNKEL (reference sequence). CDR3 bases: TGTGCCAGCAGCTCGAGCGGGGGCTCCTACAATGAGCAGTTCTTC. Residues: CASSSSGGSYNEQFF.

Only a few counts were recorded for this clonotype. V gene TRBV27 combines with J gene TRBJ2-1, with a tentative D call TRBD1 (5 bases). Germline loops: CDR1 MNHEY, CDR2 SMNVEV (reference sequence). V was shortened by 2 bases and J by 3 bases, with 11 bases between the two germline ends. The CDR3 is 15 amino acids. CDR3 coding DNA: TGTGCCAGCAGTTTAACGGACACCTACTACAATGAGCAGTTCTTC. Translating it yields CASSLTDTYYNEQFF.